This passage covers 18 T cell receptor beta chains from one sample sequenced in a study of shared clonotypes between healthy human individuals. Data came from immunoSEQ multiplex PCR; TCRdb stores just in-frame clones and leaves some out. The repertoire includes 1,400,000 or so clones, approximately 98.5% of them detected once, and about 0.4% sits in the top ten. The sample consisted of naive CD4+ T cells sorted from blood. The subset denotes: CD45RA+ positively selected. The receptors derive from a man aged 25 to 40 in good health.

This clone has a single count. The junction departs from the called germline gene at one end, perhaps through a read error. This chain connects TRBV2 to TRBJ2-5, with 7 bases that match TRBD2. Germline lookup yields CDR1 SNHLY and CDR2 FYNNEI. The CDR3 runs to 13 residues. The CDR3 region is CASREAGRETQYF. The DNA of the CDR3 is TGTGCCAGCAGAGAAGCGGGACGAGAGACCCAGTACTTC.

CDR3 in amino acids: CASSLLRFGETQYF. The CDR3 bases are TGTGCCAGCAGCTTACTACGGTTTGGGGAGACCCAGTACTTC. The chain has TRBV7-9 and TRBJ2-5; D is ambiguous. Trimming left V 2 bases short and J 5 bases short, with 12 bases between. The CDR3 is made up of 14 amino acids. Germline V lookup: CDR1 SEHNR, CDR2 FQNEAQ (reference sequence).

V is TRBV5-1 and J is TRBJ2-4, with 7 bases lining up with TRBD1. Trimming took 4 bases from V and 3 from J; bases not matched to a gene: 10. Germline V gene sequence: CDR1 SGHRS, CDR2 YFSETQ. The CDR3 length is 16 residues. The CDR3 spells CASSRRDSSIKNIQYF. CDR3 sequence (DNA): TGCGCCAGCAGCCGCCGGGACAGCTCAATCAAAAACATTCAGTACTTC. The variable domain in full, with the rest retrieved from reference TRBV5-1 and TRBJ2-4, is KAGVTQTPRYLIKTRGQQVTLSCSPISGHRSVSWYQQTPGQGLQFLFEYFSETQRNKGNFPGRFSGRQFSNSRSEMNVSTLELGDSALYLCASSRRDSSIKNIQYFGAGTRLSVL.

V gene TRBV28 combines with J gene TRBJ2-7; D is ambiguous. Germline loops: CDR1 MDHEN, CDR2 SYDVKM. The CDR3 is 12 residues long. V lost 6 bases to trimming and J lost 3 bases, with 9 bases between them. The CDR3 reads CASSPDHYEQYF. The CDR3 DNA sequence: TGTGCCAGCAGCCCGGACCACTACGAGCAGTACTTC.

CDR3 loop: CASSGGTVDEKLFF. In DNA form, the CDR3 reads TGCGCCAGCAGCGGGGGGACAGTTGATGAAAAACTGTTTTTT. The rearrangement links TRBV5-1 to TRBJ1-4; 7 nucleotides match TRBD1. Germline assignment: CDR1 SGHRS and CDR2 YFSETQ. V dropped 4 bases and J dropped 6; count of bases not matched to a gene: 6. This CDR3 has 14 residues.

The rearrangement uses TRBV10-3 and TRBJ1-3, with D unresolved. The CDR3 runs 14 residues. CDR1 is ENHRY, CDR2 SYGVKD, per germline. Trimming removed 0 bases from V and 4 bases from J, with 7 bases in between. The CDR3 sequence is CAISESPPGNTIYF. The CDR3 coding sequence is TGTGCCATCAGTGAGTCCCCGCCGGGAAACACCATATATTTT.

The chain links TRBV28 to TRBJ2-3, with unresolved D. V lost 2 bases, J lost 5 bases, and 11 bases lay in between. The CDR3 consists of 14 residues. Germline CDR1 is MDHEN and CDR2 is SYDVKM. CDR3 in DNA: TGTGCCAGCAGTTTAGACGGTTGGGGAGATACGCAGTATTTT. Its translation is CASSLDGWGDTQYF.

As DNA, the CDR3 is TGTGCCATCAGCCACAGGGGGTGGGGTACTGAAGCTTTCTTT. Translating it yields CAISHRGWGTEAFF. This chain joins TRBV10-3 and TRBJ1-1, with TRBD1 matching 8 bases. The CDR3 contains 14 residues. V lost 6 bases to trimming and J lost 5 bases; unmatched junction nucleotides: 8. CDR1 ENHRY and CDR2 SYGVKD come from the germline V gene.

This clone was counted a single time. The chain couples TRBV28 to TRBJ1-2; maybe TRBD1 (6 bases). V dropped 3 bases and J dropped 7 bases, with 9 bases sitting between them. Germline values: CDR1 MDHEN, CDR2 SYDVKM. CDR3 length: 12 residues. CDR3 coding DNA: TGTGCCAGCAGTTTGTACAGGGTTGGCTACACCTTC. Translated, it gives CASSLYRVGYTF.

This chain joins TRBV9 and TRBJ1-2, with D possibly TRBD1 on 6 matching bases. Trimming removed 1 base from V and 5 bases from J, with 12 bases in between. The CDR3 length is 14 residues. Germline-derived CDR1 and CDR2 are SGDLS and YYNGEE. The CDR3 nucleotides are TGTGCCAGCAGCGTAACTACCACAGGGTATGGCTACACCTTC. Protein: CASSVTTTGYGYTF.

The rearrangement links TRBV5-1 to TRBJ1-5, with a weak D call TRBD1 (6 bases). This CDR3 is 15 amino acids long. V lost 0 bases and J 5 bases, leaving 12 bases between the germline ends. CDR1 is SGHRS, CDR2 YFSETQ, per germline. This chain's CDR3 is CASSLDGGRDQPQHF. In nucleotides, the CDR3 is TGCGCCAGCAGCTTGGATGGGGGGCGCGATCAGCCCCAGCATTTT.

About this clone itself: Germline is not matched at one junction end, which may reflect a read error. This rearrangement joins TRBV28 to TRBJ2-7, with TRBD2 identical over 13 bases. The CDR3 totals 17 residues. In germline, CDR1 is MDHEN, CDR2 SYDVKM. The CDR3 reads CASSSPGLAGRGTEADF. As DNA, the CDR3 is TGTGCCAGCAGTTCTCCGGGACTAGCGGGGAGAGGCACTGAGGCGGACTTC.

The chain recombines TRBV7-8 with TRBJ2-1, with 8 nucleotides matching TRBD2. CDR3 length: 15 amino acids. Losses at the gene ends were 0 bases for V and 10 bases for J; bases not matched to a gene: 8. Germline V gene sequence: CDR1 SGHVS, CDR2 FQNEAQ. The CDR3 DNA is TGTGCCAGCAGCTTAGCGCGTGGAGCGGGAGACGAGCAGTTCTTC. The encoded protein is CASSLARGAGDEQFF.

The chain joins TRBV18 to TRBJ2-1; D may correspond to TRBD1 or TRBD2 (5 bases each). The CDR3 length is 15 residues. V lost 2 bases to trimming and J lost 5 bases, with 13 bases between them. Germline-derived CDR1 and CDR2 are KGHSH and LQKENI. CDR3 sequence (DNA): TGTGCCAGCTCACCATATCCGGGACGGAACAATGAGCAGTTCTTC. Translating gives CASSPYPGRNNEQFF.

With regard to this clone: Other DNA sequences in this sample translate to the same CDR3. J is TRBJ2-7 and V is TRBV7-2; 9 nucleotides align to TRBD1. After removal of 4 bases from V and 4 bases from J, the junction contained 5 bases not matched to a gene. CDR3 size: 14 residues. The germline V gene encodes CDR1 SGHTA and CDR2 FQGNSA. CDR3 sequence: CASSSTGGKYEQYF. DNA of the CDR3: TGTGCCAGCAGCTCCACAGGGGGCAAATACGAGCAGTACTTC.

A word on this clone: Other DNA sequences from this sample encode an identical CDR3 as well. The genes are TRBV7-3 and TRBJ2-1; 11 positions match TRBD2. Germline loops: CDR1 SGHTA, CDR2 FQGTGA. V dropped 3 bases and J dropped 4; count of bases not matched to a gene: 2. The CDR3 extends over 15 amino acids. The CDR3 region is CASSFGTSGYNEQFF. CDR3 nucleotide sequence: TGTGCCAGCAGCTTTGGGACTAGCGGATACAATGAGCAGTTCTTC.

The CDR3 sequence: CASNVGTGELFF. The CDR3 region has the DNA TGTGCCAGCAACGTTGGGACCGGGGAGCTGTTTTTT. This chain links TRBV28 with TRBJ2-2; D gene uncertain. V lost 7 bases and J 5 bases, leaving 8 bases between the germline ends. This CDR3 spans 12 amino acids. Germline assignment: CDR1 MDHEN and CDR2 SYDVKM.

The rearrangement uses TRBV15 and TRBJ2-3, with 10 positions matching TRBD2. The CDR3 extends over 15 amino acids. Germline V gene sequence: CDR1 LNHNV, CDR2 YYDKDF (reference sequence). Trimming at V came to 2 bases and at J to 4 bases, leaving 3 bases not matched to a gene. The CDR3: CATSRPSGSSDTQYF. The CDR3 coding sequence is TGTGCCACCAGCAGACCTAGCGGGAGTTCAGATACGCAGTATTTT.